The 32 T cell receptor beta chains reported below all come from one sample, sequenced in a study of blood T cell repertoires in COVID-19. Only in-frame clones appear in the TCRdb table, and some are missing; sequencing was by immunoSEQ multiplex PCR. The table lists 140,000 to 150,000 clones, under 90% of them singletons, with approximately 3.5% in the top ten. The sequencing input was peripheral blood. The receptor source for this set is a man between 65 and 85 years old who had recovered from COVID-19.

This clone has only one observation. The rearrangement uses TRBV6-2 or TRBV6-3 and TRBJ2-3; TRBD1 matches at 7 bases. Trimming cost V 2 bases and J 0 bases; bases outside gene matches: 2. The V gene's germline CDR1 is MNHEY and CDR2 SVGEGT. The CDR3 length is 15 residues. The CDR3 DNA reads as TGTGCCAGCAGTTACGTGGGACAGAGCACAGATACGCAGTATTTT. Protein sequence: CASSYVGQSTDTQYF.

Details on this clone: Other DNA sequences within the sample encode an identical CDR3. The V call is TRBV5-1, the J call TRBJ2-2; weak D call: TRBD2 (6 bases). The CDR3 length is 14 residues. V was trimmed by 3 bases and J by 5 bases, leaving 11 bases between them. Germline V gives CDR1 SGHRS, CDR2 YFSETQ. In DNA, the CDR3 is TGCGCCAGCAGCTCGGGAGTTCGAACCGGGGAGCTGTTTTTT. This codes for CASSSGVRTGELFF.

The CDR3 region has the DNA TGCGCCAGCAGCTCAGGACAGGGGGCGACTAATGAGCAGTTCTTC. This translates into CASSSGQGATNEQFF. The chain joins TRBV5-1 to TRBJ2-1, with TRBD1 identical over 11 bases. Looked up from germline, CDR1 is SGHRS and CDR2 is YFSETQ. The V and J ends lost 3 bases and 7 bases, in that order; junction bases with no gene match: 6. The CDR3 spans 15 residues.

This clone was picked up one time. The rearrangement uses TRBV4-1 and TRBJ1-5; 9 nucleotides line up with TRBD1. CDR1 is MGHRA, CDR2 YSYEKL, per germline. The CDR3 is 15 amino acids. V lost 3 bases and J lost 6; bases outside the gene matches: 6. The CDR3 DNA reads TGCGCCAGCAGCCAGGGGACAGGGACTACTCAGCCCCAGCATTTT. It encodes CASSQGTGTTQPQHF.

The chain uses TRBV9 and TRBJ1-4, with D perhaps matching TRBD1 (6 bases). Trimming took 3 bases from V and 4 from J, leaving 13 bases between them. CDR3 length: 15 amino acids. Germline lookup yields CDR1 SGDLS and CDR2 YYNGEE. This chain's CDR3 is CASSAFGQINEKLFF. DNA of the CDR3: TGTGCCAGCAGCGCCTTCGGACAGATTAATGAAAAACTGTTTTTT.

The chain uses TRBV9 and TRBJ2-3, with 10 bases that match TRBD2. The CDR3 is 15 residues long. Germline CDR1 reads SGDLS; CDR2 reads YYNGEE. V was clipped by 2 bases and J by 6 bases; unmatched bases: 6. CDR3 loop: CASSVTSGFPDTQYF. The CDR3 DNA reads as TGTGCCAGCAGCGTGACTAGCGGGTTCCCCGATACGCAGTATTTT.

This sequence joins TRBV4-2 and TRBJ1-2; TRBD1 matches 12 bases. CDR1 is LGHNA and CDR2 is YNFKEQ in the germline V gene. This CDR3 is 18 amino acids long. V gave up 4 bases and J gave up 7 bases; unmatched junction bases: 16. The CDR3 DNA sequence: TGTGCCAGCAGCCCCTACGGGACAGGGGGCGGCGAGTCGGGTGGCTACACCTTC. Amino acid sequence: CASSPYGTGGGESGGYTF.

The chain combines TRBV6-1 with TRBJ2-7; 10 nucleotides agree with TRBD1. The length of the CDR3 is 18 residues. J lost 2 bases, V lost 4 bases, and 14 bases had no gene match. CDR1 MNHNS and CDR2 SASEGT come from the germline V gene. In DNA form, the CDR3 reads TGTGCCAGCAGTGGTAGTCTGGGTGACAGGGGGCTTCCCTACGAGCAGTACTTC. This sequence encodes CASSGSLGDRGLPYEQYF.

This clone was seen a handful of times. This chain connects TRBV4-1 to TRBJ2-7; TRBD2 aligns across 9 bases. The CDR3 totals 20 residues. Germline CDR1 is MGHRA and CDR2 is YSYEKL. J was trimmed by 2 bases and V by 3 bases; bases with no gene match: 20. CDR3 sequence reads: CASSHLGLAGPKVPPYEQYF. The CDR3 DNA sequence: TGCGCCAGCAGCCACCTGGGTCTAGCGGGGCCTAAAGTCCCTCCCTACGAGCAGTACTTC.

V is TRBV7-9 and J is TRBJ2-1; 8 bases are shared with TRBD2. With V trimmed by 7 bases and J by 4 bases, 21 bases remained unmatched. The CDR3 spans 19 residues. The germline gives CDR1 SEHNR, CDR2 FQNEAQ (reference sequence). The chain's CDR3 is CASTTKGTSEGNWYNEQFF. The CDR3 region has the DNA TGTGCCAGCACCACGAAGGGGACTAGTGAGGGTAACTGGTACAATGAGCAGTTCTTC.

This clone turned up a few times. Other DNA sequences in this specimen translate into the identical CDR3. The chain recombines TRBV18 with TRBJ2-7; D is possibly TRBD1 (6 bases). Germline V gene lookup returns CDR1 KGHSH and CDR2 LQKENI. CDR3 size: 13 residues. V was trimmed by 3 bases and J by 0 bases, leaving 6 bases between them. The CDR3: CASSPDSSYEQYF. In DNA, the CDR3 is TGTGCCAGCTCACCGGACAGCTCCTACGAGCAGTACTTC.

CDR3 nucleotides: TGTGCCAGCAGCGAAGGACAGGGAGGATCCTACAATGAGCAGTTCTTC. This codes for CASSEGQGGSYNEQFF. V gene TRBV5-8 combines with J gene TRBJ2-1, with 8 nucleotides matching TRBD1. Trimming at V came to 4 bases and at J to 1 base, leaving 7 bases not matched to a gene. Germline CDR1 SGHTS, CDR2 YDEGEE. This CDR3 spans 16 amino acids.

This clone was counted a few times. The chain carries TRBV10-1 and TRBJ2-1; 12 bases fit TRBD2. V was pared by 9 bases and J by 3 bases, with 15 bases of the junction left unmatched. The CDR3 loop spans 18 amino acids. Germline V gene sequence: CDR1 WNHNN, CDR2 SYGVQD (reference sequence). Here the CDR3 reads CASPIGASGRALYNEQFF. The CDR3 region has the DNA TGCGCCAGTCCCATCGGGGCTAGCGGGAGGGCCCTCTACAATGAGCAGTTCTTC.

J is TRBJ2-3 and V is TRBV27; 8 bases are a match to TRBD2. This CDR3 is 15 amino acids long. Germline CDR1 and CDR2: MNHEY and SMNVEV (reference sequence). Trimming cost V 4 bases and J 1 base; bases outside gene matches: 4. The CDR3 here is CASSWTSRGTDTQYF. Written as DNA, the CDR3 is TGTGCCAGCAGTTGGACTAGCCGAGGCACAGATACGCAGTATTTT.

The chain uses TRBV29-1 and TRBJ2-1; TRBD2 matches at 9 bases. From germline, CDR1 is SQVTM and CDR2 ANQGSEA. The CDR3 loop spans 11 amino acids. J lost 11 bases, V lost 2 bases, and 1 base had no gene match. This chain's CDR3 is CSVELAGKQFF. The CDR3 DNA sequence: TGCAGCGTTGAACTAGCGGGAAAGCAGTTCTTC.

The chain carries TRBV6-5 and TRBJ2-7, with TRBD1 matching over 12 bases. Trimming cost V 1 base and J 5 bases; bases outside gene matches: 6. The CDR3 is 16 amino acids. Per the germline V gene, CDR1 is MNHEY and CDR2 is SVGAGI. CDR3 amino acids: CASSYLWDRGPHEQYF. CDR3 nucleotides: TGTGCCAGCAGTTACTTGTGGGACAGGGGGCCACACGAGCAGTACTTC.

This rearrangement joins TRBV6-1 to TRBJ2-3; 12 bases are shared with TRBD2. This CDR3 region has 18 residues. V shed 4 bases, J shed 6 bases, and the junction held 14 bases outside the gene matches. The germline gives CDR1 MNHNS, CDR2 SASEGT. DNA for the CDR3: TGTGCCAGCAGTGCCCGGACTAGCGGGATTTATAAGGTGGATACGCAGTATTTT. As protein: CASSARTSGIYKVDTQYF.

The chain employs TRBV5-1 and TRBJ2-7; a weak D match, TRBD2 (5 bases). The CDR3 sequence is 14 residues long. Trimming stripped 2 bases from V and 6 bases from J, with 15 bases between. From germline, CDR1 is SGHRS and CDR2 YFSETQ. CDR3 DNA sequence: TGCGCCAGCAGCTTAGCGGTCAACTCCGGCGAGCAGTACTTC. This encodes CASSLAVNSGEQYF.

The chain uses TRBV24-1 and TRBJ2-1; 10 bases are shared with TRBD1. Per germline, CDR1 KGHDR and CDR2 SFDVKD. V lost 9 bases and J lost 6; bases outside the gene matches: 7. The length of the CDR3 is 14 residues. The CDR3 reads CATADRGRFNEQFF. CDR3 nucleotides: TGTGCCACCGCAGACAGGGGGCGCTTCAATGAGCAGTTCTTC.

This chain joins TRBV11-2 and TRBJ1-2; D ambiguous. The CDR3 runs to 14 residues. The V and J ends lost 3 bases and 5 bases respectively, with 13 bases between them. Germline V lookup: CDR1 SGHAT, CDR2 FQNNGV. For the CDR3, the DNA is TGTGCCAGCAGCTTTGGAGTTGGGTTTTATGGCTACACCTTC. It is translated as CASSFGVGFYGYTF.

This chain links TRBV19 with TRBJ2-3, with TRBD2 matching 11 bases. The CDR3 loop spans 16 amino acids. Germline V CDR1 and CDR2: LNHDA, SQIVND (reference sequence). The V segment lost 5 bases and the J segment 0 bases; nucleotides outside the gene matches: 4. The CDR3 sequence is CASSARLAGSTDTQYF. The CDR3 DNA reads TGTGCCAGTAGTGCCCGACTAGCGGGGAGCACAGATACGCAGTATTTT.

This clone has just one count. V is TRBV15 and J is TRBJ2-7; D unclear. In germline, CDR1 is LNHNV, CDR2 YYDKDF (reference sequence). The V gene lost 3 bases and the J gene lost 5 bases, with 8 bases spanning the gap. This CDR3 contains 12 residues. The CDR3 DNA follows: TGTGCCACCAGCAGGGTACCTAACGAGCAGTACTTC. This sequence encodes CATSRVPNEQYF.

The chain carries TRBV2 and TRBJ1-6, with D perhaps matching TRBD1 (5 bases). The germline V gene has CDR1 SNHLY and CDR2 FYNNEI. This CDR3 contains 14 residues. V lost 3 bases to trimming and J lost 7 bases, with 10 bases between them. CDR3 region: CASSEMGRNSPLHF. CDR3 DNA sequence: TGTGCCAGCAGTGAGATGGGGCGGAATTCACCCCTCCACTTT.

The chain carries TRBV4-1 and TRBJ2-7; 8 bases are a match to TRBD1. Germline CDR1 and CDR2: MGHRA and YSYEKL. CDR3 length equals 15 residues. V shed 6 bases, J shed 3 bases, and the junction held 10 bases outside the gene matches. CDR3 in DNA: TGCGCCAGCAGTAAAACCGGGACAGGCGACTACGAGCAGTACTTC. Encoded protein: CASSKTGTGDYEQYF.

This clone occurred a few times. The V call is TRBV29-1, the J call TRBJ2-7; 10 nucleotides align to TRBD2. Germline assignment: CDR1 SQVTM and CDR2 ANQGSEA. This CDR3 has 13 residues. Trimming cost V 4 bases and J 6 bases; bases outside gene matches: 6. This CDR3 reads CSVGASGSAEQYF. CDR3 in DNA: TGCAGCGTTGGGGCTAGCGGGAGCGCCGAGCAGTACTTC.

This rearrangement joins TRBV5-1 to TRBJ2-7; 7 bases agree with TRBD1. V dropped 0 bases and J dropped 0; count of bases not matched to a gene: 9. This CDR3 region has 17 residues. Looked up from germline, CDR1 is SGHRS and CDR2 is YFSETQ. This CDR3 reads CASSLAPQGTSSYEQYF. The CDR3 DNA follows: TGCGCCAGCAGCTTGGCCCCACAGGGGACGAGCTCCTACGAGCAGTACTTC.

The chain is built from TRBV7-8 and TRBJ1-1, with TRBD1 matching over 8 bases. This CDR3 region has 15 residues. Germline V gene data show CDR1 as SGHVS and CDR2 as FQNEAQ. With V trimmed by 7 bases and J by 0 bases, 7 bases remained unmatched. Here the CDR3 reads CASTLSRGLNTEAFF. In DNA, the CDR3 is TGTGCCAGCACACTTTCCAGGGGGCTGAACACTGAAGCTTTCTTT.

The genes are TRBV5-1 and TRBJ2-7, with D possibly being TRBD1 (6 bases). Trimming took 0 bases from V and 4 from J, leaving 14 bases between them. The CDR3 extends over 15 amino acids. Germline V CDR1 and CDR2: SGHRS, YFSETQ. CDR3 region: CASSLVDQGKYEQYF. CDR3 nucleotides: TGCGCCAGCAGCTTGGTGGATCAGGGGAAGTACGAGCAGTACTTC. Drawing the rest from reference TRBV5-1 and TRBJ2-7, the complete variable domain is KAGVTQTPRYLIKTRGQQVTLSCSPISGHRSVSWYQQTPGQGLQFLFEYFSETQRNKGNFPGRFSGRQFSNSRSEMNVSTLELGDSALYLCASSLVDQGKYEQYFGPGTRLTVT.

The chain carries TRBV5-1 and TRBJ2-3; 7 nucleotides match TRBD2. The CDR3 sequence is 16 residues long. Germline CDR1 reads SGHRS; CDR2 reads YFSETQ. Trimming took 6 bases from V and 4 from J; bases not matched to a gene: 14. For the CDR3, the DNA is TGCGCCAGCACCCTTGCCGTACTAGCGTCCCCAGATACGCAGTATTTT. This sequence encodes CASTLAVLASPDTQYF.

This chain uses TRBV18 with TRBJ1-1; a possible D gene is TRBD1 (5 bases). Per the germline V gene, CDR1 is KGHSH and CDR2 is LQKENI. The CDR3 is 13 residues long. V gave up 4 bases and J gave up 3 bases, with 9 bases separating them. This CDR3 reads CASSQGRDTEAFF. The CDR3 nucleotides read TGTGCCAGCTCACAGGGGAGGGACACTGAAGCTTTCTTT.

This clone was observed a few times. V is TRBV7-9 and J is TRBJ1-4; D is uncertain. Germline loops: CDR1 SEHNR, CDR2 FQNEAQ (reference sequence). V lost 3 bases and J lost 8, with 10 bases in between. This CDR3 comprises 13 residues. CDR3 coding DNA: TGTGCCAGCAGCTTGATTGTCGGGGAAAAACTGTTTTTT. Its protein product is CASSLIVGEKLFF.

The chain recombines TRBV27 with TRBJ2-7; D not certain. Germline loops: CDR1 MNHEY, CDR2 SMNVEV (reference sequence). The V end lost 6 bases, the J end lost 3 bases, and 12 bases lay between the germline ends. This CDR3 has 13 residues. The CDR3 is CASRTGVLYEQYF. The DNA of the CDR3 is TGTGCCAGCAGGACTGGAGTTCTCTACGAGCAGTACTTC.